The present T cell receptor (beta chain) was sequenced within a study of regulatory T cells in long-lasting Graves disease. The V gene lost 6 bases and the J gene lost 4 bases, with 15 bases spanning the gap. CDR1 is SNHLY, CDR2 FYNNEI, per germline. The CDR3 loop spans 15 amino acids. The time point is: newly diagnosed GD, antithyroid drugs for less than 3 months. Generation of the TCR library employed RNA extracted from PBMCs. Ten or more counts support this clonotype. Its target is not known. Study-wide points: Persistent disease preferred TRBV28, TRBJ1-2 and TRBJ2-5; new disease, TRBV20-1 and TRBJ2-1.

Construction of the TCR beta libraries employed iRepertoire HTBI primers in conjunction with Arm-PCR of CDR3 regions. MiXCR, applied by TCRdb to the multiplex PCR reads, yields one record per CDR3 protein. The table includes 380,000 or so distinct CDR3 sequences, 15% to 20% detected once. These sequences were also reported in another study, on T cells in Graves' hyperthyroidism and ophthalmopathy. According to that study: The HTBI primer set was used in a first-round RT-PCR of the TCR CDR3.

The rearrangement joins TRBV2 to TRBJ2-2; unclear D gene. The sequencing here drew on peripheral blood mononuclear cells (PBMCs), taken at new diagnosis, from a patient treated with antithyroid drugs. This sequence was found in a woman between 18 and 29 years old with Graves disease. The CDR3 nucleotides are TGTGCCAGCAGGGCTGACTCGTACGCCACCGGGGAGCTGTTTTTT. Amino acids: CASRADSYATGELFF.